This TCR beta chain was identified during a study of shared clonotypes between healthy human individuals. CDR3 size: 14 residues. Between the trimmed V and J ends, which lost 0 bases and 2 bases, there was a span of 8 bases. Germline V CDR1 and CDR2: SGHAT, FQNNGV. Concerning this clone itself: What it recognizes is unknown.

TCRdb's copy holds only in-frame clones and misses some; the assay was immunoSEQ multiplex PCR. The table has about 2.3 million clones, around 90% seen once; the top ten hold 0.37%. Overall study results and limits: All-four-donor shared clonotypes had higher generation probabilities than non-shared clonotypes did. Larger richness was generally estimated for naive than memory subsets.

Input material: naive CD4+ T cells from PBMCs. Subset: CD45RA+ positively selected. The TCR was taken from a man aged 18 to 30 in good health. Some clones in this sample may be carry-over from other donors' samples. The rearrangement joins TRBV11-2 to TRBJ2-7; D remains unclear. CDR3 protein: CASSLDTTTYEQYF. In nucleotides, the CDR3 is TGTGCCAGCAGCTTAGATACTACCACCTACGAGCAGTACTTC.